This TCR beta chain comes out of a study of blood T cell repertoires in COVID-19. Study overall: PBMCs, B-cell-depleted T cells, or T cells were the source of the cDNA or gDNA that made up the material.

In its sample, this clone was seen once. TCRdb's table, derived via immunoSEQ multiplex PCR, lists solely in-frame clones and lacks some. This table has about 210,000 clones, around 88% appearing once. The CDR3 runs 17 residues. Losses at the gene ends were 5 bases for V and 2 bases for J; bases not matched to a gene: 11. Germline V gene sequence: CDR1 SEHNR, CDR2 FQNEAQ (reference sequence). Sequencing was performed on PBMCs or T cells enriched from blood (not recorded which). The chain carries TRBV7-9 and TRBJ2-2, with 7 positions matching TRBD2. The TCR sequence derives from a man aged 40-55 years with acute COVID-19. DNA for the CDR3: TGTGCCAGCAGCCCAGTATTTCAGCGGGGCAACACCGGGGAGCTGTTTTTT. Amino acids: CASSPVFQRGNTGELFF.